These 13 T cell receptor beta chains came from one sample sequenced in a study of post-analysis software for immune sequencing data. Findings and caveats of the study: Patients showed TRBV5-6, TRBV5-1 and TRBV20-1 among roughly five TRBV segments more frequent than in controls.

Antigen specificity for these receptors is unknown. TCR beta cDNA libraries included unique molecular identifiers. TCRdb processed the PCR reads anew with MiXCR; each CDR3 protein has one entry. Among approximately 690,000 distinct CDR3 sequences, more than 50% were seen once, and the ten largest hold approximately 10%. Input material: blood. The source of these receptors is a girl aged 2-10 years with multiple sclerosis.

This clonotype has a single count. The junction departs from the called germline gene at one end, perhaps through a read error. CDR3 protein: CATSRGTDYNGQFF. As DNA, the CDR3 is TGTGCCACCAGCAGAGGGACAGACTACAATGGGCAGTTCTTC. This sequence joins TRBV15 and TRBJ2-1; D might be TRBD1 (6 bases). From germline, CDR1 is LNHNV and CDR2 YYDKDF (reference sequence). The CDR3 loop spans 14 amino acids. Combining the CDR3 with reference TRBV15 and TRBJ2-1 gives the whole variable domain DAMVIQNPRYQVTQFGKPVTLSCSQTLNHNVMYWYQQKSSQAPKLLFHYYDKDFNNEADTPDNFQSRRPNTSFCFLDIRSPGLGDTAMYLCATSRGTDYNGQFFGPGTRLTVL.

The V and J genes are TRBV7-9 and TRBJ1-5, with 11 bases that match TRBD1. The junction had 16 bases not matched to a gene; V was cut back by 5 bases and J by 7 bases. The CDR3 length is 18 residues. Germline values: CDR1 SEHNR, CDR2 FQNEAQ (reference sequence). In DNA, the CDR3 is TGTGCCAGCAGCCTCATCCTTGGGACAGGGGGGTTCGGGCAGCCCCAGCATTTT. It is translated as CASSLILGTGGFGQPQHF.

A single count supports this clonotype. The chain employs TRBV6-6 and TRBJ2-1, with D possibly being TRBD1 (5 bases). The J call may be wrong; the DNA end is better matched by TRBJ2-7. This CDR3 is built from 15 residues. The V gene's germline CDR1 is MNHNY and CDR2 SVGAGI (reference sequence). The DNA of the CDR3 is TGTGCCAGCAGTTACGCCGCAGGGTCCCACAATGAGCAGTACTTC. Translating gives CASSYAAGSHNEQYF.

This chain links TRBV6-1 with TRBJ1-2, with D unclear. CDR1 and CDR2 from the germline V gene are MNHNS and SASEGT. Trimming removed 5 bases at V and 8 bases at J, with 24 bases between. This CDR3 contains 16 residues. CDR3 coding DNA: TGTGCCAGCAGTTTTGCCCTGCCCATCGCCCAGCGGGGCTACACCTTC. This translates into CASSFALPIAQRGYTF.

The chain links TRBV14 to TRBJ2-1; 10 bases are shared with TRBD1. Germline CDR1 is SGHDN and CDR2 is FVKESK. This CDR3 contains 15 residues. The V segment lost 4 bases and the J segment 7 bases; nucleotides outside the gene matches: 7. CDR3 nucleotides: TGTGCCAGCAGCCTGACAGGGGGCTGGGGAAATGAGCAGTTCTTC. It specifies CASSLTGGWGNEQFF.

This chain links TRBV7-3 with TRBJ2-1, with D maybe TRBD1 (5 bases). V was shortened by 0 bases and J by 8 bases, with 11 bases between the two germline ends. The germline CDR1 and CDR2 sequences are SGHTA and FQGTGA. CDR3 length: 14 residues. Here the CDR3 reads CASSLTGWGHEQFF. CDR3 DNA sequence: TGTGCCAGCAGCTTAACGGGGTGGGGCCATGAGCAGTTCTTC.

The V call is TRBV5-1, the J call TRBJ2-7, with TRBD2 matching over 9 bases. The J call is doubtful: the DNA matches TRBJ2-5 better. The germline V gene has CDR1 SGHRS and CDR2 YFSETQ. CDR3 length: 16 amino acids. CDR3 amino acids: CASSLAVASGKETQYF. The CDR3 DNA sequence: TGCGCCAGCAGCTTGGCCGTGGCTAGCGGGAAGGAGACCCAGTACTTC.

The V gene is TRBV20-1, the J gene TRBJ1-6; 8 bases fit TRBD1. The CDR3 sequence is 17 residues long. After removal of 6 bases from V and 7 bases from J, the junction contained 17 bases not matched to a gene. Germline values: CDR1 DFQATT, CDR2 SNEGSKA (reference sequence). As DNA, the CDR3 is TGCAGTGCCCCTATCACTCGACCGGGACAGGAAAATTCACCCCTCCACTTT. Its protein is CSAPITRPGQENSPLHF.

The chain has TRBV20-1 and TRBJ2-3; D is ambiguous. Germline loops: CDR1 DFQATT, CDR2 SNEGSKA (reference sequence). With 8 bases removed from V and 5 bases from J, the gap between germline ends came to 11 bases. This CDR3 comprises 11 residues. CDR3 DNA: TGCAGTCCCTCCAACGTAGATACGCAGTATTTT. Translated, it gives CSPSNVDTQYF.

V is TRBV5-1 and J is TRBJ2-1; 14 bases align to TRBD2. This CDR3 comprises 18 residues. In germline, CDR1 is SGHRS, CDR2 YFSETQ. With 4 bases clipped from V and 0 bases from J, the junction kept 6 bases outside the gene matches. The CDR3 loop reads CASSGGLAGGNSYNEQFF. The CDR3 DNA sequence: TGCGCCAGCAGCGGTGGACTAGCGGGAGGAAACTCCTACAATGAGCAGTTCTTC.

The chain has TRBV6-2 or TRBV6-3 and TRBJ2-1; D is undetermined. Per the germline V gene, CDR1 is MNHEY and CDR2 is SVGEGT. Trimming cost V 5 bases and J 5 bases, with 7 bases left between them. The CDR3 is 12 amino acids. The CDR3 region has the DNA TGTGCCAGCAGTCCGCTAAACAATGAGCAGTTCTTC. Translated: CASSPLNNEQFF.

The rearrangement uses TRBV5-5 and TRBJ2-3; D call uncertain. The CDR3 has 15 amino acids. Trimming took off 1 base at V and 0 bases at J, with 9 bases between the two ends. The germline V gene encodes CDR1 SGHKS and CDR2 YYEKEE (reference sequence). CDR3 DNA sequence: TGTGCCAGCAGCTTGCTGGGCCTAAGCACAGATACGCAGTATTTT. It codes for CASSLLGLSTDTQYF.

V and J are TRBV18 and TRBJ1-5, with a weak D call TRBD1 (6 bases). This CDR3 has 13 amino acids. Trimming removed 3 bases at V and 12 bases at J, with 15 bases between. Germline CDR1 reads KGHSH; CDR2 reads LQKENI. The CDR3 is CASSPAGGGNQHF. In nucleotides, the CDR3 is TGTGCCAGCTCACCGGCCGGGGGCGGGAACCAGCATTTT.